The next 14 T cell receptor beta chains were all read from a single sample in a study of CD8+CD57+ T cells in acquired aplastic anemia. Genomic DNA was employed as the template in profiling TCR beta VDJ and CDR3. TCRdb re-analysed the reads in MiXCR, keeping a single row per CDR3 protein. Of about 110,000 distinct CDR3 sequences in the sample, approximately 48% are singletons; the top ten hold roughly 34%. Sample: sorted CD4+, CD8+, or CD8+CD57+ T cells (not recorded which) from PBMCs. The source of these receptors is a human donor in good health, serving as a control.

In this sample, this clonotype turned up many times. The V gene is TRBV20-1, the J gene TRBJ2-5; D tentatively reads TRBD1 or TRBD2 (5 bases each). This CDR3 has 12 amino acids. Trimming took 3 bases from V and 5 from J, leaving 10 bases between them. Germline CDR1 is DFQATT and CDR2 is SNEGSKA (reference sequence). Written as DNA, the CDR3 is TGCAGTGCTAGTGTGGGGGAGGAGACCCAGTACTTC. Its translation: CSASVGEETQYF.

The gene calls are TRBV7-2 and TRBJ2-5; D is uncertain. The CDR3 has 13 amino acids. V was clipped by 4 bases and J by 2 bases, with 8 bases between them. Germline CDR1 reads SGHTA; CDR2 reads FQGNSA. CDR3 sequence reads: CASSSKVQETQYF. CDR3 bases: TGTGCCAGCAGCTCTAAGGTACAAGAGACCCAGTACTTC.

As to this clonotype: This sequence may be a read error, since a much larger clone differs from it by one base. Because the CDR3 is missing its conserved closing phenylalanine or tryptophan, this is likely a read error. This chain joins TRBV5-5 and TRBJ1-5, with a possible D match to TRBD1 (6 bases). Trimming stripped 2 bases from V and 6 bases from J, with 12 bases between. From germline, CDR1 is SGHKS and CDR2 YYEKEE (reference sequence). This CDR3 is built from 14 residues. The CDR3 region has the DNA TGTGCCAGCAGCTTAACGGGGGCTGGTCAGCCCCAGCATCTT. Its translation is CASSLTGAGQPQHL.

The CDR3: CATQPGQAINSPLHF. CDR3 in DNA: TGTGCCACCCAACCCGGACAGGCCATAAATTCACCCCTCCACTTT. This chain joins TRBV10-3 and TRBJ1-6, with TRBD1 matching 7 bases. The CDR3 length is 15 residues. The V and J ends lost 10 bases and 7 bases, in that order; junction bases with no gene match: 13. CDR1 and CDR2 (germline): ENHRY, SYGVKD.

The sample holds many counts of this clonotype. This chain uses TRBV5-4 with TRBJ2-1, with a tentative D call TRBD2 (6 bases). Germline values: CDR1 SGHNT, CDR2 YYREEE (reference sequence). The CDR3 length is 14 residues. Trimming pared 4 bases from V and 9 bases from J, leaving 17 bases between. This chain's CDR3 is CASSPDGLQSEQFF. DNA for the CDR3: TGTGCCAGCAGCCCGGACGGACTACAGAGTGAGCAGTTCTTC.

V usage is TRBV19 and J usage is TRBJ2-1; 8 bases are a match to TRBD2. V lost 5 bases and J lost 10; bases outside the gene matches: 10. The CDR3 is 14 amino acids. CDR1 is LNHDA, CDR2 SQIVND, per germline (reference sequence). CDR3 loop: CASSLRGEVGEQFF. The CDR3 region has the DNA TGTGCCAGTAGTTTGCGGGGGGAAGTCGGGGAGCAGTTCTTC.

The chain carries TRBV10-3 and TRBJ2-5; 8 bases are shared with TRBD1. Germline-derived CDR1 and CDR2 are ENHRY and SYGVKD. The CDR3 runs to 12 residues. Unmatched junction bases numbered 5, after V lost 10 bases and J lost 4 bases. CDR3 in amino acids: CASGTGGETQYF. The CDR3 nucleotides are TGTGCCAGCGGAACAGGGGGAGAGACCCAGTACTTC.

Worth noting for this clonotype: The germline gene is not matched at one end of the junction; a read error may be the cause. The rearrangement uses TRBV15 and TRBJ2-7; D is perhaps TRBD1 (5 bases). The CDR3 contains 16 residues. Germline-derived CDR1 and CDR2 are LNHNV and YYDKDF (reference sequence). CDR3: CATSREKQGSSYEQYF. In nucleotides, the CDR3 is TGCGCCACCAGCAGAGAAAAGCAGGGTAGCTCCTACGAGCAGTACTTC.

The V gene is TRBV5-1, the J gene TRBJ1-6; TRBD1 agrees at 8 bases. Unmatched junction bases numbered 7, after V lost 4 bases and J lost 7 bases. CDR1 is SGHRS and CDR2 is YFSETQ in the germline V gene. The CDR3 is 15 residues long. Here the CDR3 reads CASSGPGTGNSPLHF. Written as DNA, the CDR3 is TGCGCCAGCAGCGGACCCGGGACAGGAAATTCACCCCTCCACTTT. Complete variable domain (other parts from reference TRBV5-1 and TRBJ1-6): KAGVTQTPRYLIKTRGQQVTLSCSPISGHRSVSWYQQTPGQGLQFLFEYFSETQRNKGNFPGRFSGRQFSNSRSEMNVSTLELGDSALYLCASSGPGTGNSPLHFGNGTRLTVT.

This clonotype was seen at least ten times. V and J are TRBV7-2 and TRBJ1-2; perhaps TRBD1 as D (6 bases). The ends were cut back, 1 base at V and 5 bases at J, with 14 bases in the middle. The CDR3 runs to 15 residues. In germline, CDR1 is SGHTA, CDR2 FQGNSA. The CDR3 region is CASSLEGSGVYGYTF. CDR3 nucleotides: TGTGCCAGCAGCTTAGAGGGTTCAGGGGTTTATGGCTACACCTTC.

The chain joins TRBV15 to TRBJ2-5; 8 bases fit TRBD2. The J segment lost 7 bases and the V segment lost 5 bases, leaving 9 bases of the junction unmatched. The CDR3 loop spans 14 amino acids. CDR1 and CDR2 from the germline V gene are LNHNV and YYDKDF (reference sequence). CDR3 protein: CATSPRTSSATQYF. CDR3 nucleotide sequence: TGTGCCACCAGCCCCCGGACTAGCTCTGCGACCCAGTACTTC. The full variable domain, in which reference TRBV15 and TRBJ2-5 provide the parts outside the CDR3, is DAMVIQNPRYQVTQFGKPVTLSCSQTLNHNVMYWYQQKSSQAPKLLFHYYDKDFNNEADTPDNFQSRRPNTSFCFLDIRSPGLGDTAMYLCATSPRTSSATQYFGPGTRLLVL.

This chain links TRBV6-5 with TRBJ2-2; 9 bases line up with TRBD1. The CDR3 totals 17 residues. The ends lost 4 bases at V and 7 bases at J; junction bases unmatched: 13. The germline CDR1 and CDR2 sequences are MNHEY and SVGAGI. This CDR3 is CASSSEPPGQGSGELFF. For the CDR3, the DNA is TGTGCCAGCAGTTCAGAGCCACCCGGACAGGGGAGCGGGGAGCTGTTTTTT.

This clonotype was observed many times. This chain links TRBV7-9 with TRBJ1-4, with 7 bases fitting TRBD1. CDR1 and CDR2 from the germline V gene are SEHNR and FQNEAQ (reference sequence). This CDR3 is 14 amino acids long. After removal of 6 bases from V and 4 bases from J, the junction contained 5 bases not matched to a gene. CDR3 DNA: TGTGCCAGCAGGTCCGGGACAGATAATGAAAAACTGTTTTTT. Encoded protein: CASRSGTDNEKLFF.

Comment on this clonotype: Its ends do not fully match the called genes, so a read error is possible. The rearrangement joins TRBV7-3 to TRBJ2-7; 8 nucleotides line up with TRBD1. Looked up from germline, CDR1 is SGHTA and CDR2 is FQGTGA. The CDR3 is 15 amino acids. In DNA, the CDR3 is TGCGCCAGCAGCTTTGGACAGGGTGGTTCGTACGAGCAGTACTTC. Amino acids: CASSFGQGGSYEQYF.